These T cell receptor beta chains were read from a single sample in a study of T-cell reconstitution after alpha-beta-depleted transplantation in children. MiXCR, applied by TCRdb to the PCR reads, yields one record per CDR3 protein. The table includes about a million distinct CDR3 sequences, about 29% detected once. The source was PBMCs, mostly from graft donor cells, collected 360 days after TCRalphabeta/CD19-depleted stem cell transplant. All receptors derive from a boy under two years old who had a stem cell transplant for SCID, so the T cells may come from the graft donor. Each CDR3 is given with its conserved first and last residue. The D gene is left open where the match is weak. A clone size is listed for some rows: how often the clone was seen (once, few, many), or a class if it is expanded.

V gene,D gene,J gene,clone size,CDR3 protein,CDR3 DNA
TRBV20-1,-,TRBJ2-7,few,CSAREVSPGREQYF,TGCAGTGCTAGAGAAGTTTCACCCGGGCGCGAGCAGTACTTC
TRBV9,-,TRBJ2-3,-,CASSSRRNSGFGTDTQYF,TGTGCCAGCAGCTCCCGACGAAACAGTGGGTTTGGCACAGATACGCAGTATTTT
TRBV5-1,-,TRBJ2-2,-,CASSKPGPPSVKLFF,TGCGCCAGCAGTAAACCGGGACCACCGTCTGTTAAGCTGTTTTTT
TRBV20-1,-,TRBJ1-1,-,CSAESTGRTLNTEAFF,TGCAGTGCTGAAAGTACAGGAAGAACCCTGAACACTGAAGCTTTCTTT
TRBV12-3/TRBV12-4,-,TRBJ2-7,-,CASSKDHYEQYF,TGTGCCAGCAGTAAAGACCACTACGAGCAGTACTTC
TRBV5-1,-,TRBJ1-4,-,CASRVGEKLFF,TGCGCCAGCAGAGTGGGTGAAAAACTGTTTTTT
TRBV5-1,-,TRBJ1-6,few,CASSLEGPNNSPLHF,TGCGCCAGCAGCTTGGAGGGACCTAATAATTCACCCCTCCACTTT
TRBV29-1,-,TRBJ2-1,few,CSVLRFAGEQFF,TGCAGCGTCCTCAGGTTTGCGGGTGAGCAGTTCTTC
TRBV4-1,-,TRBJ1-1,few,CASSQGAQAPYTEAFF,TGCGCCAGCAGCCAAGGGGCGCAGGCCCCCTACACTGAAGCTTTCTTT
TRBV4-1,-,TRBJ1-1,many,CASSQWSNTEAFF,TGCGCCAGCAGCCAGTGGTCTAACACTGAAGCTTTCTTT
TRBV6-2/TRBV6-3,-,TRBJ2-3,-,CASSSAPGGPSTDTQYF,TGTGCCAGCAGTTCCGCACCTGGGGGGCCGAGCACAGATACGCAGTATTTT
TRBV28,-,TRBJ2-7,many,CASSFSRVGSYEQYF,TGTGCCAGCAGTTTCTCCCGGGTAGGGTCCTACGAGCAGTACTTC
TRBV4-2,-,TRBJ2-7,once,CASSQVSGRAYEQYF,TGTGCCAGCAGCCAAGTTAGTGGCAGGGCCTACGAGCAGTACTTC
TRBV11-2,-,TRBJ1-5,-,CASSLSTGGQPQHF,TGTGCCAGCAGCTTAAGTACAGGTGGTCAGCCCCAGCATTTT
TRBV5-1,-,TRBJ2-7,-,CASSLEQFSSYEQYF,TGCGCCAGCAGCTTGGAACAGTTCTCCTCCTACGAGCAGTACTTC
TRBV6-1,-,TRBJ2-7,few,CASMVVYEQYF,TGTGCCAGCATGGTAGTATACGAGCAGTACTTC
TRBV24-1,TRBD1,TRBJ2-5,-,CATSARDRDSETQYF,TGTGCCACCAGCGCCCGGGACAGGGACTCAGAGACCCAGTACTTC
TRBV3-1,TRBD2,TRBJ2-7,-,CASSHWIAGNSYEQYF,TGTGCCAGCAGCCACTGGATAGCGGGCAACTCCTACGAGCAGTACTTC
TRBV11-1,-,TRBJ2-1,-,CASSLEVRMGPANNEQFF,TGTGCCAGCAGCTTAGAGGTGCGAATGGGGCCGGCTAACAATGAGCAGTTCTTC
TRBV4-3,-,TRBJ2-1,once,CASSQRHNEQFF,TGCGCCAGCAGCCAACGACACAATGAGCAGTTCTTC
TRBV7-3,TRBD2,TRBJ2-1,-,CASSLVGLAGGPLEQFF,TGTGCCAGCAGCTTAGTTGGACTAGCGGGGGGGCCGCTTGAGCAGTTCTTC
TRBV12-3/TRBV12-4,-,TRBJ1-6,-,CASRLQDRAYNSPLHF,TGTGCCAGCAGACTACAGGATAGAGCCTATAATTCACCCCTCCACTTT
TRBV5-1,-,TRBJ2-7,-,CASSLWEPSYEQYF,TGCGCCAGCAGCTTGTGGGAACCCTCCTACGAGCAGTACTTC
TRBV9,-,TRBJ2-7,many,CASSPGAESTYEQYF,TGTGCCAGCAGCCCGGGAGCGGAGAGTACCTACGAGCAGTACTTC
TRBV20-1,TRBD2,TRBJ2-3,-,CSARRGLAIEYF,TGCAGTGCTAGGAGGGGACTAGCGATTGAGTATTTT
TRBV20-1,TRBD1,TRBJ2-7,few,CSARVETGWWEQYF,TGCAGTGCTAGAGTTGAGACAGGGTGGTGGGAGCAGTACTTC
TRBV27,TRBD1,TRBJ2-7,-,CASGHRGPSYEQYF,TGTGCCAGCGGGCACAGGGGTCCTTCCTACGAGCAGTACTTC
TRBV5-1,-,TRBJ2-4,-,CASSFSGSPRAKNIQYF,TGCGCCAGCAGCTTCTCAGGGAGCCCAAGGGCCAAAAACATTCAGTACTTC
TRBV5-1,TRBD1,TRBJ2-7,many,CASSTGTGRIEQYF,TGCGCCAGCAGCACCGGGACAGGTCGCATCGAGCAGTACTTC
TRBV4-2,-,TRBJ1-1,few,CASSSRVGVNTEAFF,TGTGCCAGCAGCTCCAGGGTAGGTGTGAACACTGAAGCTTTCTTT
TRBV15,TRBD2,TRBJ2-1,-,CATSRGRGGAHEQFF,TGTGCCACCAGCAGAGGTCGCGGGGGGGCGCATGAGCAGTTCTTC
TRBV10-3,TRBD2,TRBJ2-1,-,CAIRGLADSRAEQFF,TGTGCCATCAGGGGACTAGCGGACTCCAGGGCAGAGCAGTTCTTC
TRBV6-1,-,TRBJ2-3,few,CASRGITQYF,TGTGCCAGCAGGGGAATTACGCAGTATTTT
TRBV20-1,-,TRBJ2-3,few,CSARDGGRGTDTQYF,TGCAGTGCTAGAGACGGGGGCCGGGGCACAGATACGCAGTATTTT
TRBV25-1,-,TRBJ2-1,-,CASSESGVRHEQFF,TGTGCCAGCAGTGAATCTGGCGTTAGACATGAGCAGTTCTTC
TRBV20-1,-,TRBJ2-2,-,CSARETLLEKELFF,TGCAGTGCTAGAGAAACCCTTCTGGAGAAGGAGCTGTTTTTT
TRBV9,-,TRBJ1-6,-,CASSVGGTSNSPLHF,TGTGCCAGCAGCGTAGGGGGGACATCTAATTCACCCCTCCACTTT
TRBV29-1,-,TRBJ1-1,few,CSVDFRRDTEAFF,TGCAGCGTTGATTTCCGGCGGGACACTGAAGCTTTCTTT
TRBV20-1,TRBD2,TRBJ2-3,few,CSATSGSFTDTQYF,TGCAGTGCAACTAGCGGGAGTTTCACAGATACGCAGTATTTT
TRBV10-3,TRBD1,TRBJ2-2,few,CAISEQGAANTGELFF,TGTGCCATCAGTGAACAGGGGGCGGCGAACACCGGGGAGCTGTTTTTT
TRBV27,-,TRBJ1-1,-,CASSTRQIMNTEAFF,TGTGCCAGCAGTACCCGACAGATCATGAACACTGAAGCTTTCTTT
TRBV4-1,-,TRBJ2-7,-,CASSQENIKYF,TGCGCCAGCAGCCAAGAGAATATTAAGTACTTC
TRBV28,-,TRBJ1-6,few,CASSDRSYNSPLHF,TGTGCCAGCAGTGATCGCTCCTATAATTCACCCCTCCACTTT
TRBV28,-,TRBJ2-2,-,CASSPPGADTGELFF,TGTGCCAGCAGTCCCCCGGGGGCGGACACCGGGGAGCTGTTTTTT
TRBV12-3/TRBV12-4,-,TRBJ1-1,few,CASSLGQGRVNTEAFF,TGTGCCAGCAGTTTGGGGCAGGGCAGGGTGAACACTGAAGCTTTCTTT
TRBV11-2,-,TRBJ2-6,-,CASSLRVGALWVSGANVLTF,TGTGCCAGCAGCTTAAGAGTGGGGGCTTTATGGGTATCTGGGGCCAACGTCCTGACTTTC
TRBV9,TRBD2,TRBJ2-1,-,CASSVAGGSNEQFF,TGTGCCAGCAGCGTAGCGGGGGGGAGCAATGAGCAGTTCTTC
TRBV20-1,-,TRBJ1-6,few,CSARELGGVGNSPLHF,TGCAGTGCTAGAGAGCTGGGGGGGGTCGGAAATTCACCCCTCCACTTT
TRBV7-9,TRBD1,TRBJ2-7,few,CASSYTDRAEQYF,TGTGCCAGCAGCTATACCGACAGGGCTGAGCAGTACTTC
TRBV10-3,-,TRBJ1-5,few,CAISERGGQPQHF,TGTGCCATCAGTGAGCGGGGCGGTCAGCCCCAGCATTTT
TRBV12-3/TRBV12-4,-,TRBJ1-6,-,CASRVVNYNSPLHF,TGTGCCAGTAGGGTAGTCAACTATAATTCACCCCTCCACTTT